Listed below are T cell receptor beta chains from one sample, sequenced in a study of memory CD4+ T cells and cytomegalovirus serostatus. Sequencing used immunoSEQ multiplex PCR; TCRdb keeps in-frame clones, though not all of them. The sample has about 56,000 clones, roughly 80% seen once. Sequencing was carried out using memory CD4+ T cells from blood. The receptors were gathered from an adult in good health and CMV-seronegative. CDR3s include the opening cysteine and the closing phenylalanine or tryptophan. A D gene is named only where the DNA matches it firmly. Rows give clone size only sometimes, using once, few, many, or a class for an expanded clone.

TRBJ2-7 | NA | TRBV7-3 | NA | TGTGCCAGCAGCCCACCCGGGGGCGAGGAGCAGTACTTC | CASSPPGGEEQYF
TRBJ2-7 | NA | TRBV4-2 | NA | TGTGCCAGCAGCCCCCCATGGGGACTTTCCGAGCAGTACTTC | CASSPPWGLSEQYF
TRBJ2-7 | NA | TRBV11-3 | TRBD1 | TGTGCCAGCAGCTTAGCTGGGGGACAGAACTACGAGCAGTACTTC | CASSLAGGQNYEQYF
TRBJ1-5 | NA | TRBV19 | NA | TGTGCCAGTAGTATAGAGGGGATGAATCAGCCCCAGCATTTT | CASSIEGMNQPQHF
TRBJ2-1 | NA | TRBV4-2 | NA | TGTGCCAGCAGCCGGTCGCATATGGCCGCCCTCAATGAGCAGTTCTTC | CASSRSHMAALNEQFF
TRBJ1-6 | NA | TRBV7-3 | TRBD1 | TGTGCCAGCAGCCAGGCCCGGACAGGGGGCGAGTCCCCCTATAATTCACCCCTCCACTTT | CASSQARTGGESPYNSPLHF
TRBJ1-6 | once | TRBV14 | NA | TGTGCCAGCAGCCCGTACTTCTCGAGCTCCTATAATTCACCCCTCCACTTT | CASSPYFSSSYNSPLHF
TRBJ1-2 | NA | TRBV13 | TRBD1 | TGTGCCAGCAGCTTCCGACAGGGGGCTAACTATGGCTACACCTTC | CASSFRQGANYGYTF
TRBJ2-7 | NA | TRBV30 | NA | TGTGCCTGGAGTTACAGGGTGGACGAGCAGTACTTC | CAWSYRVDEQYF
TRBJ2-5 | NA | TRBV5-1 | NA | TGCGCCAGCAGCTTGGATGGACGGGGGCAAGAGACCCAGTACTTC | CASSLDGRGQETQYF
TRBJ1-2 | NA | TRBV15 | NA | TGTGCCACCAGCAGAGGAGCTAACTATGGCTACACCTTC | CATSRGANYGYTF
TRBJ1-6 | NA | TRBV19 | NA | TGTGCCAGTGGACTGGGGACGGCCAACCTATCGCCCCTCCACTTT | CASGLGTANLSPLHF
TRBJ2-5 | NA | TRBV19 | NA | TGTGCCAGTAGTATAGAGGGAAGGGGCGGTTTTTACTTC | CASSIEGRGGFYF
TRBJ1-2 | NA | TRBV6-5 | TRBD1 | TGTGCCAGCAGTTACTCAGGACAGGGCATCTACACCTTC | CASSYSGQGIYTF
TRBJ2-5 | NA | TRBV5-6 | NA | TGTGCCAGCAGGTGGGGTCAGGAGACCCAGTACTTC | CASRWGQETQYF
TRBJ1-5 | NA | TRBV2 | NA | TGTGCCAGCAATTTAGGCCCCAATCAGCCCCAGCATTTT | CASNLGPNQPQHF
TRBJ2-6 | NA | TRBV11-2 | NA | TGTGCCAGCAGCCAGATCAACCGGGACACCTATACGGGGGCCAACGTCCTGACTTTC | CASSQINRDTYTGANVLTF
TRBJ1-4 | NA | TRBV20-1 | NA | TGCAGTGCCTTTGTGGAAAAACTGTTTTTT | CSAFVEKLFF
TRBJ2-1 | NA | TRBV12-5 | NA | TGTGCTAGTGGTTTGGGGACGGGGTGGGAGCAGTTCTTC | CASGLGTGWEQFF
TRBJ2-3 | NA | TRBV5-4 | TRBD1 | TGTGCCAGCAGCTCTGACCGGGACAGGGGATCAGATACGCAGTATTTT | CASSSDRDRGSDTQYF
TRBJ1-2 | NA | TRBV2 | NA | TGTGCCAGCAGTGAATACAGGGACAACTATGGCTACACCTTC | CASSEYRDNYGYTF
TRBJ2-3 | NA | TRBV7-9 | TRBD2 | TGTGCCAGCAGCTTAGGACTAGCGACAGATACGCAGTATTTT | CASSLGLATDTQYF
TRBJ2-3 | NA | TRBV18 | NA | TGTGCCAGCTCACCACTTCCAGGGACTAGCACAGATACGCAGTATTTT | CASSPLPGTSTDTQYF
TRBJ1-5 | few | TRBV28 | TRBD1 | TGTGCCAGCAGTTTTCAGGGGGGAAGCAATCAGCCCCAGCATTTT | CASSFQGGSNQPQHF
TRBJ1-1 | NA | TRBV25-1 | NA | TGTGCCAGCAGAGCCCCGGGCACTGAAGCTTTCTTT | CASRAPGTEAFF
TRBJ2-3 | NA | TRBV4-3 | TRBD2 | TGCGCCAGCAGCCAAGGGGAGCGGGGGAGCACAGATACGCAGTATTTT | CASSQGERGSTDTQYF
TRBJ2-4 | NA | TRBV18 | NA | TGTGCCAGCTCACCAGGTGGCAGGAGGGGAAACATTCAGTACTTC | CASSPGGRRGNIQYF
TRBJ1-2 | NA | TRBV5-4 | NA | TGTGCCAGCAGCTCAATCCGGGATATATATGGCTACACCTTC | CASSSIRDIYGYTF
TRBJ2-1 | few | TRBV4-2 | NA | TGTGCCAGCAGCCAAGAGGATAGCTCCTACAATGAGCAGTTCTTC | CASSQEDSSYNEQFF
TRBJ1-2 | once | TRBV4-2 | NA | TGTGCCAGCAGCCAAGTTGGGCAGGTTGATGGCTACACCTTC | CASSQVGQVDGYTF
TRBJ1-2 | NA | TRBV11-2 | NA | TGTGCCAGCAGCCAGACGGAGCTCGGTGGCTACACCTTC | CASSQTELGGYTF
TRBJ2-7 | NA | TRBV27 | NA | TGTGCCAGCAGTGCCCGGGACCGCCCAACCACCGAGCAGTACTTC | CASSARDRPTTEQYF
TRBJ1-4 | once | TRBV5-4 | NA | TGTGCCAGCAGCTTAAGAAGGGATGAAAAACTGTTTTTT | CASSLRRDEKLFF
TRBJ2-4 | once | TRBV5-1 | NA | TGCGCCAGCGCGGGGGCGGCCAAAAACATTCAGTACTTC | CASAGAAKNIQYF
TRBJ2-1 | NA | TRBV19 | NA | TGTGCCAGTAGTATCGCAACAGGGCGGAATGAGCAGTTCTTC | CASSIATGRNEQFF
TRBJ1-3 | NA | TRBV14 | NA | TGTGCCAGCAGCCAAGAGGACATACTTTTCACTGGAAACACCATATATTTT | CASSQEDILFTGNTIYF
TRBJ1-1 | NA | TRBV10-3 | TRBD1 | TGTGCCGCGACAGGGCAGGACACTGAAGCTTTCTTT | CAATGQDTEAFF
TRBJ1-4 | few | TRBV30 | NA | TGTGCCTGGGGGGACGACGGGGGAATATCAACTAATGAAAAACTGTTTTTT | CAWGDDGGISTNEKLFF
TRBJ1-1 | NA | TRBV9 | TRBD1 | TGTGCCAGCAGCGTGGGACAGGGTCGAGGAAACACTGAAGCTTTCTTT | CASSVGQGRGNTEAFF
TRBJ2-4 | NA | TRBV5-1 | TRBD2 | TGCGCCAGCAGCCTGGACGCGGGGGGGGCCAAAAACATTCAGTACTTC | CASSLDAGGAKNIQYF
TRBJ1-1 | NA | TRBV5-1 | NA | TGCGCCAGCAGCTTCGGGGGAGGGGGCACTGAAGCTTTCTTT | CASSFGGGGTEAFF
TRBJ1-3 | NA | TRBV5-8 | NA | TGTGCCAGCAGCTTGGTATTGGGGGTTCTACCCTCTGGAAACACCATATATTTT | CASSLVLGVLPSGNTIYF
TRBJ1-1 | NA | TRBV5-4 | NA | TGTGCCAGCAGCTTGGCAGGGAACACTGAAGCTTTCTTT | CASSLAGNTEAFF
TRBJ2-2 | NA | TRBV5-4 | NA | TGTGCCAGCAGCCAAACAGGGCGGGACACCGGGGAGCTGTTTTTT | CASSQTGRDTGELFF